The source of this T cell receptor (beta chain) is a study of T cells in Graves' hyperthyroidism and ophthalmopathy. The CDR3 extends over 14 amino acids. Germline CDR1 MNHEY, CDR2 SVGEGT. V gave up 8 bases and J gave up 7 bases; unmatched junction bases: 11. RNA transcripts provided the source from which TCR beta CDR3 regions were amplified. An initial round of RT-PCR targeting the TCR CDR3 relied on the HTBI primer set. A single record per CDR3 protein comes from TCRdb applying MiXCR to the multiplex PCR reads. The sample consists of about 560,000 distinct CDR3 sequences, 15% to 20% of them appearing once. The table lists this clonotype with many counts.

Sequencing was done on a sample of blood. This receptor was taken from a young woman with Graves' hyperthyroidism. The chain recombines TRBV6-2 or TRBV6-3 with TRBJ2-1; 7 bases fit TRBD2. The CDR3 DNA sequence: TGTGCCAGCGGCGGGAGCAGGTCAGGAAATGAGCAGTTCTTC. Residues: CASGGSRSGNEQFF.